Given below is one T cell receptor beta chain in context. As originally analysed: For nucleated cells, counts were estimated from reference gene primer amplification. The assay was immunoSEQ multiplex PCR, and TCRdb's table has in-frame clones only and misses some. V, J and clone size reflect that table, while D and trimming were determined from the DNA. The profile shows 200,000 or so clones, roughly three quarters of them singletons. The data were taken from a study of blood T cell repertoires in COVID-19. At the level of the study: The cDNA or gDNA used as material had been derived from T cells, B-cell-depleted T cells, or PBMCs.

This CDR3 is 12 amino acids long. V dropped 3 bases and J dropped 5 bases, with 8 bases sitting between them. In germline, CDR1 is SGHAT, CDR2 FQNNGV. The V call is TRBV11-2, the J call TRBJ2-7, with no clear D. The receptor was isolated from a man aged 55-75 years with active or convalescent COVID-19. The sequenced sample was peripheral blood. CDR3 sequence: CASSFEPHEQYF. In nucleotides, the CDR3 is TGTGCCAGCAGCTTTGAGCCCCACGAGCAGTACTTC.